This TCR beta chain emerged from a study of T cells in Graves' hyperthyroidism and ophthalmopathy. CDR3 length: 12 amino acids. V was pared by 3 bases and J by 4 bases, with 7 bases between. The V gene's germline CDR1 is DFQATT and CDR2 SNEGSKA (reference sequence). Amplification yielded TCR beta CDR3 regions, with RNA transcripts as the source. HTBI primers were employed in a first-round RT-PCR of the TCR CDR3. TCRdb used MiXCR to reprocess the multiplex PCR reads, holding one entry per CDR3 protein. Of about 480,000 distinct CDR3 sequences listed, about 24% are singletons. This receptor was identified in a young woman with Graves' ophthalmopathy. This rearrangement joins TRBV20-1 to TRBJ1-3; D is unclear. Sequenced sample: blood. For the CDR3, the DNA is TGCAGTGCTAGTGATTCGGGAAACACCATATATTTT. Its protein product is CSASDSGNTIYF.